This TCR beta chain was captured by sequencing in a study of shared clonotypes between healthy human individuals (dated by TCRdb to the early 2020s). For the study in its entirety: A few men and two women, aged 18 to 49 years, made up the cohort. Per donor, leukapheresis produced somewhere between about 0.85 and 8.9 billion PBMCs. To increase sequencing depth and limit assay-specific biases, TCR repertoire library preparation and sequencing were carried out by different laboratories using diverse techniques. For each donor, CD4 naive and CD4 memory were each given three plates, CD8 naive was given two plates, and CD8 memory was given one plate. To estimate repertoire size and how much clonotype sharing occurs between individuals, the study deeply sequenced the blood TCR repertoires of five healthy adults. The paper as a whole reports these results and caveats: Sampling was restricted to blood, and TCR repertoires in tissues likely differ from the TCR repertoires found in blood. Pairwise subsampling led to the expectation that sequencing depth would affect the degree of clonotype sharing among donors. Incomplete sequencing was indicated by rarefaction of sorted-subset datasets, despite the large sequencing depth. Because the study included a small number of donors, the genetic and exposure-history diversity represented was limited. Compared with non-shared clonotypes, clonotypes shared by all four sorted-subset donors had higher generation probabilities. Naive subsets generally had larger estimated clonotype richness than memory subsets did. Sharing across four donors was observed for approximately 5% of naive CD4, under 4% of naive CD8, over 2% of memory CD4, and about 0.38% of memory CD8 clonotypes.

This clone was picked up one time. Which antigen it targets is not known. Base qualities are missing; no much larger clone stands one base away. Healthy HIV-negative adults with no recently reported acute infections or vaccinations were included as donors. Every donor was a Caucasian adult residing in Nashville, Tennessee, USA. CD4+ T cells were enriched by magnetic negative selection, after which naive cells were positively selected on CD45RA and the negative fraction was taken as the memory subset. Blood was obtained by leukapheresis, after which PBMCs were separated by Ficoll-Histopaque density gradient centrifugation and cryopreserved in liquid nitrogen vapor phase. Analytical flow cytometry was used to check the purity and quantity of each magnetically sorted T cell population. Genomic DNA was isolated from each sorted fraction and quantified by UV absorbance on a Nanodrop 2000c. Using the deep immunoSEQ assay, multiplex PCR amplified TCR CDR3 regions from genomic DNA. Extracted genomic DNA from each cell subset was distributed evenly across all wells of several immunoSEQ 96-well plates, and each plate was treated as a replicate. Each replicate PCR for sorted subsets received 150 to 250 ng genomic DNA, equal to 28,000 or so T cell genomes. Purified libraries were measured with a Qubit 3.0 fluorometer, size-checked on a Bioanalyzer 2100, and measured again with the KAPA Library Quantification kit. Every immunoSEQ 96-well plate was sequenced on a separate single-read 150-cycle Illumina NextSeq 550 flow cell. Turning to the authors' computational methods: Because the immunoSEQ output held only junctional sequences and lacked quality scores, the filtering could not match the filtering applied to full-length reads. To assign V/J genes and CDR3, sequences were annotated using PyIR, a Python wrapper for IgBLAST v1.9, with IMGT germline references. Reads with weak V/J assignments (E-value above 1e-6), missing CDR3, stop codons, out-of-frame junctions, or ambiguous translated residues were removed. V3J clonotypes were defined as sequences sharing the same inferred V gene, J gene, and CDR3 amino acid sequence. Percentage overlap between repertoires was calculated by dividing the number of shared unique clonotypes by the size of the smaller repertoire. RTK rarefaction, the Chao1 estimator, and Recon v2.1 estimates of unobserved clonotypes were used to assess repertoire richness. OLGA was used to compute generation probabilities for all TCRbeta clonotypes that the gDNA method yielded from a few donors. The clones in this table, taken by TCRdb from immuneACCESS, are in-frame only. Not every clone is retained; where verified, under half of the shortfall comes from an unresolved V gene, and the cause of the rest is unknown. The V and J calls and clone size were taken over from that table, and D and trimming were inferred from the DNA. This sample comprises more than 500,000 clones, 90% to 96% of them detected only once. The ten largest clones take up 0.055% to 0.075% of the sample.

The CDR3 goes from the cysteine to the phenylalanine over 14 residues. The only DNA kept is the CDR3, 42 bases in frame from the first base. Taken from the germline V gene, the CDR1 and CDR2 loops are MDHEN and SYDVKM. V sheds 5 bases and J sheds 3 bases, leaving 12 bases between their ends. The sequence links TRBV28 to TRBJ2-3; the D segment may tentatively be TRBD1 or TRBD2, each giving 5 matched bases. Sequenced material: naive CD4+ T cells sorted from blood. The cell subset or site label corresponds to: CD45RA+ positively selected. This receptor was obtained from a woman younger than 45 in good health. The DNA sequence follows: TGTGCCAGCAGTCCATCGGGACCGACAGATACGCAGTATTTT. Its translation reads: CASSPSGPTDTQYF.